This TCR beta chain was captured by sequencing in a study of CD8 T cells in ankylosing spondylitis. Quantitative 5'-RACE was performed with molecular barcodes, and it yielded the TCR beta libraries. One entry per CDR3 protein, called by TCRdb with MiXCR from the 5' RACE reads. The table has 700,000 to 850,000 distinct CDR3 sequences, roughly 10% seen once. There are a few counts of this clonotype. The target antigen is unknown. Overall study results and limits: A TCR beta motif of eight highly homologous variants appeared characteristic of ankylosing spondylitis blood. Disease-linked clones reportedly concentrated significantly in matched ankylosing spondylitis synovial fluid.

The clonotype comes from a male donor with ankylosing spondylitis. Sequencing used blood, either unsorted or a sorted T cell fraction (not recorded which).

The CDR3 DNA reads TGCGCCAGCAGCCCGCTTGGACAGCTGGATGGCTACACCTTC. Its translation is CASSPLGQLDGYTF. The genes are TRBV5-1 and TRBJ1-2; possibly TRBD1 for D (6 bases). The CDR3 has 14 amino acids. Germline values: CDR1 SGHRS, CDR2 YFSETQ. Deletions cut 4 bases from V and 6 bases from J, with 16 bases between.